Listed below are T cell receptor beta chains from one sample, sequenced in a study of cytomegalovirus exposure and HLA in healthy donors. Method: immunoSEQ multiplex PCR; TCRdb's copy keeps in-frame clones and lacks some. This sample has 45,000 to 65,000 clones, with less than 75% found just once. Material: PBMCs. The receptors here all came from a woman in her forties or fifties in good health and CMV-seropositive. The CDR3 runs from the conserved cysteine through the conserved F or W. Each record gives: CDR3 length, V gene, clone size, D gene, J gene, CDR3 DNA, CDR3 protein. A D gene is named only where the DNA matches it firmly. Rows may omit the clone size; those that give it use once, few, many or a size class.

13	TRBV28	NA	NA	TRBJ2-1	TGTGCCAGCAGTCTATTACCCGGGAATGAGCAGTTCTTC	CASSLLPGNEQFF
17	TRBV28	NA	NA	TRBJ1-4	TGTGCCAGCAGCGGGGGAGGATTAGGGAGGTCTAATGAAAAACTGTTTTTT	CASSGGGLGRSNEKLFF
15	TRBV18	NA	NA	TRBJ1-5	TGTGCCAGCTCACCTGACACAGGGTTGGGTCAGCCCCAGCATTTT	CASSPDTGLGQPQHF
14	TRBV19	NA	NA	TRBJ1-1	TGTGCCAGCCAAATGGGAGGGGCAGTAACTGAAGCTTTCTTT	CASQMGGAVTEAFF
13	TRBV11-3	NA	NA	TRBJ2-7	TGTGCCAGCAGTTTAATGGAGGGCTACGAGCAGTACTTC	CASSLMEGYEQYF
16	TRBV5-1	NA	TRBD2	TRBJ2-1	TGCGCCAGCAGCTCCACCGCGGGGGGGATTGAGAATGAGCAGTTCTTC	CASSSTAGGIENEQFF
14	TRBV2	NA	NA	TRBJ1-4	TGTGCCAGCAGTCAACAATCAACTAATGAAAAACTGTTTTTT	CASSQQSTNEKLFF
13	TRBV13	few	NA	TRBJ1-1	TGTGCCAGCGACGACAGCCAGAACACTGAAGCTTTCTTT	CASDDSQNTEAFF
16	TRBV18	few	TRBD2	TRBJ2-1	TGTGCCAGCTCACCACGACGGCTAGCGGGAAAAGGTGAGCAGTTCTTC	CASSPRRLAGKGEQFF
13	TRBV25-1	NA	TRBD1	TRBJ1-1	TGTGCCAGCAGTGAAGACAGGGTCAGTGAAGCTTTCTTT	CASSEDRVSEAFF
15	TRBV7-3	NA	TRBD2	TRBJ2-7	TGTGCCAGCAGCTTTACTAGCGGTTCATCCTACGAGCAGTACTTC	CASSFTSGSSYEQYF
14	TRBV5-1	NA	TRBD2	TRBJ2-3	TGCGCCAGCAGCTTGGGCGGGGGGGCAGATACGCAGTATTTT	CASSLGGGADTQYF
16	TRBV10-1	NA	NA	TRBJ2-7	TGCGCCAGCATCTCCTCCCAGGGGTCCCCGGCCTACGAGCAGTACTTC	CASISSQGSPAYEQYF
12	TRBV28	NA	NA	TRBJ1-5	TGTGCCAGCACCATCCGGGTGGAGCCCCAGCATTTT	CASTIRVEPQHF
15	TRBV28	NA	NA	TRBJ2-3	TGTGCCAGCAGTTTAGAAGGCGGTTACACAGATACGCAGTATTTT	CASSLEGGYTDTQYF
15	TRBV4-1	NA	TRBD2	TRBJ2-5	TGCGCCAGCAGCCCGGAACTAGCGGGCCAAGAGACCCAGTACTTC	CASSPELAGQETQYF
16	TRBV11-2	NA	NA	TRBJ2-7	TGTGCCAGCAGCTTAGTCGGGGTGGGATCTTCGGACGAGCAGTACTTC	CASSLVGVGSSDEQYF
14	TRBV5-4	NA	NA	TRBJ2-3	TGTGCCAGCAGCTTGGGACAGACCACAGATACGCAGTATTTT	CASSLGQTTDTQYF